This T cell receptor beta chain came from a study of blood T cell repertoires in COVID-19. Study in general: Samples came from the United States, Italy and Spain, spanning acute and convalescent COVID-19.

V lost 2 bases to trimming and J lost 10 bases; unmatched junction nucleotides: 5. The CDR3 has 13 residues. The table came from immunoSEQ multiplex PCR; TCRdb's copy has only in-frame clones and leaves some out. This sample yields more than 150,000 clones, of which 84% are seen a single time; approximately 15% belongs to the top ten. The sample consisted of peripheral blood. This rearrangement joins TRBV12-3 or TRBV12-4 to TRBJ2-1; TRBD2 matches at 7 bases. This receptor was taken from a man aged 25-40 years with active or convalescent COVID-19. CDR3: CASSLNAGEEQFF. CDR3 coding DNA: TGTGCCAGCAGTTTAAATGCGGGGGAGGAGCAGTTCTTC.